The 22 T cell receptor beta chains below come from one sample, sequenced in a study of T cells after yellow fever vaccination. Each CDR3 protein gets one entry after TCRdb re-called the 5' RACE reads with MiXCR. The table includes under 300,000 distinct CDR3 sequences, 6.9% detected once. The sample here was CD4+ T cells sorted from PBMCs, taken 15 days after the yellow fever booster vaccination. The receptor set was obtained from a man aged 25 to 40 who received the YFV17D yellow fever vaccine.

J is TRBJ1-2 and V is TRBV20-1, with D unresolved. Germline loops: CDR1 DFQATT, CDR2 SNEGSKA (reference sequence). The CDR3 sequence is 14 residues long. V lost 6 bases, J lost 2 bases, and 16 bases lay in between. The CDR3 coding sequence is TGCAGTGCCGCTCTAACGACAAGGAACTATGGCTACACCTTC. This encodes CSAALTTRNYGYTF.

This clonotype was counted between two and nine times. The chain employs TRBV19 and TRBJ2-3; D unclear. Trimming shortened V by 5 bases and J by 4 bases, and 13 bases separated the two germline ends. Per the germline V gene, CDR1 is LNHDA and CDR2 is SQIVND (reference sequence). This CDR3 has 14 amino acids. CDR3: CASSLWTASDTQYF. CDR3 DNA sequence: TGTGCCAGTAGTCTCTGGACCGCATCAGATACGCAGTATTTT.

J is TRBJ1-5 and V is TRBV28; D not certain. CDR1 MDHEN and CDR2 SYDVKM come from the germline V gene. The CDR3 loop spans 12 amino acids. Trimming removed 6 bases from V and 7 bases from J, with 10 bases in between. The DNA of the CDR3 is TGTGCCAGCAGAGAAAGGAACCAGCCCCAGCATTTT. Protein sequence: CASRERNQPQHF.

This clonotype came up many times. The chain couples TRBV29-1 to TRBJ2-1, with TRBD2 matching 9 bases. V was pared by 7 bases and J by 3 bases, with 7 bases of the junction left unmatched. Germline loops: CDR1 SQVTM, CDR2 ANQGSEA. The CDR3 is 14 amino acids. The CDR3 sequence: CSGAGGPLYNEQFF. The CDR3 DNA follows: TGCAGCGGGGCGGGAGGGCCCCTCTACAATGAGCAGTTCTTC.

This clonotype occurred a few times. The chain has TRBV7-2 and TRBJ2-1; D possibly corresponds to TRBD1 (6 bases). V lost 5 bases to trimming and J lost 3 bases, with 8 bases between them. The CDR3 length is 13 residues. Per the germline V gene, CDR1 is SGHTA and CDR2 is FQGNSA. The CDR3 here is CASSKQGYNEQFF. CDR3 sequence (DNA): TGTGCCAGCAGCAAACAGGGCTACAATGAGCAGTTCTTC. Combining the CDR3 with reference TRBV7-2 and TRBJ2-1 gives the whole variable domain GAGVSQSPSNKVTEKGKDVELRCDPISGHTALYWYRQSLGQGLEFLIYFQGNSAPDKSGLPSDRFSAERTGGSVSTLTIQRTQQEDSAVYLCASSKQGYNEQFFGPGTRLTVL.

J is TRBJ1-1 and V is TRBV20-1, with no clear D. V was cut by 5 bases and J by 6 bases, with 10 bases left in between. Germline values: CDR1 DFQATT, CDR2 SNEGSKA (reference sequence). The CDR3 loop spans 11 amino acids. In DNA form, the CDR3 reads TGCAGTGCTCCCCAGGAGGCTGAAGCTTTCTTT. Its translation is CSAPQEAEAFF.

This clonotype was seen repeatedly, ten times or more. The V call is TRBV20-1, the J call TRBJ1-6, with D tentatively TRBD1 (5 bases). In germline, CDR1 is DFQATT, CDR2 SNEGSKA (reference sequence). This CDR3 comprises 14 residues. V was shortened by 2 bases and J by 8 bases, with 13 bases between the two germline ends. This chain's CDR3 is CSARPGTGDSPLHF. CDR3 nucleotides: TGCAGTGCTAGACCCGGGACGGGAGATTCACCCCTCCACTTT.

The genes are TRBV5-5 and TRBJ2-7; 7 bases are shared with TRBD2. CDR1 and CDR2 from the germline V gene are SGHKS and YYEKEE (reference sequence). This CDR3 spans 14 amino acids. V shed 1 base, J shed 2 bases, and the junction held 3 bases outside the gene matches. The CDR3 DNA is TGTGCCAGCAGCTTGAGAGCGGGGACCTACGAGCAGTACTTC. This sequence encodes CASSLRAGTYEQYF.

The chain links TRBV6-1 to TRBJ2-3; D could derive from TRBD1 or TRBD2 (5 bases each). The germline V gene has CDR1 MNHNS and CDR2 SASEGT. V lost 10 bases, J lost 0 bases, and 14 bases lay in between. The CDR3 has 14 residues. CDR3 sequence: CATGTTASTDTQYF. In nucleotides, the CDR3 is TGTGCCACCGGGACCACCGCAAGCACAGATACGCAGTATTTT.

This clonotype turned up a few times. The V gene is TRBV7-2, the J gene TRBJ1-5; 7 positions match TRBD1. The length of the CDR3 is 16 residues. Germline V gene sequence: CDR1 SGHTA, CDR2 FQGNSA. J gave up 2 bases and V 1 base, and 5 bases lay outside the gene matches. The CDR3 here is CASSLGRGLGNQPQHF. The CDR3 DNA reads as TGTGCCAGCAGCTTAGGTAGGGGGCTCGGCAATCAGCCCCAGCATTTT.

This clonotype was seen at least ten times. This chain joins TRBV3-1 and TRBJ1-1; D is unclear. The CDR3 extends over 13 amino acids. Germline V gene data show CDR1 as LGHDT and CDR2 as YNNKEL (reference sequence). Trimming shortened V by 5 bases and J by 1 base, and 8 bases separated the two germline ends. In DNA, the CDR3 is TGTGCCAGCAGCTCGGGAGCGAACACTGAAGCTTTCTTT. It codes for CASSSGANTEAFF.

The J gene is TRBJ2-1, the V gene TRBV7-2, with 11 bases identical to TRBD2. CDR3 size: 16 residues. Per the germline V gene, CDR1 is SGHTA and CDR2 is FQGNSA. V was pared by 3 bases and J by 3 bases, with 4 bases of the junction left unmatched. CDR3 DNA: TGTGCCAGCAGCTTTAGCGGGGGGGGGCTCTACAATGAGCAGTTCTTC. Translating it yields CASSFSGGGLYNEQFF.

This clonotype turned up a few times. This rearrangement joins TRBV20-1 to TRBJ2-1; 7 bases line up with TRBD1. The CDR3 runs 17 residues. Germline CDR1 and CDR2: DFQATT and SNEGSKA (reference sequence). The junction had 11 bases not matched to a gene; V was cut back by 3 bases and J by 0 bases. CDR3 DNA: TGCAGTGCTAGGGACAGGTCCCCTTATGGCTCCTACAATGAGCAGTTCTTC. Amino acid sequence: CSARDRSPYGSYNEQFF.

This clonotype was recorded a few times. In nucleotides, the CDR3 is TGCGCCAGCAGCTCCAGCCATAGCACAGATACGCAGTATTTT. Translation: CASSSSHSTDTQYF. This rearrangement joins TRBV5-1 to TRBJ2-3; D is unclear. Germline lookup yields CDR1 SGHRS and CDR2 YFSETQ. CDR3 length: 14 residues. V was pared by 3 bases and J by 0 bases, with 8 bases between. The whole variable domain, remainder taken from reference TRBV5-1 and TRBJ2-3, is KAGVTQTPRYLIKTRGQQVTLSCSPISGHRSVSWYQQTPGQGLQFLFEYFSETQRNKGNFPGRFSGRQFSNSRSEMNVSTLELGDSALYLCASSSSHSTDTQYFGPGTRLTVL.

This chain connects TRBV20-1 to TRBJ2-5; D is unresolved. CDR1 and CDR2 (germline): DFQATT, SNEGSKA (reference sequence). Trimming left V 3 bases short and J 1 base short, with 15 bases between. The CDR3 has 15 amino acids. In nucleotides, the CDR3 is TGCAGTGCTAGTGGCAGGCCACCTATCCAAGAGACCCAGTACTTC. It codes for CSASGRPPIQETQYF.

This clonotype was picked up many times. V and J are TRBV7-8 and TRBJ2-2; D may be TRBD2 (5 bases). Trimming removed 6 bases from V and 7 bases from J, with 12 bases in between. This CDR3 spans 13 amino acids. Per germline, CDR1 SGHVS and CDR2 FQNEAQ. The CDR3 DNA follows: TGTGCCAGCAGGCTGGGAGAGGTCGGGGAGCTGTTTTTT. Encoded protein: CASRLGEVGELFF.

This clonotype was observed a few times. J is TRBJ2-2 and V is TRBV7-3, with D possibly being TRBD2 (6 bases). This CDR3 region has 16 residues. Germline values: CDR1 SGHTA, CDR2 FQGTGA. V was trimmed by 9 bases and J by 3 bases, leaving 20 bases between them. CDR3 protein: CARGVFAGSDTGELFF. DNA for the CDR3: TGTGCCAGGGGTGTTTTTGCCGGGAGCGACACCGGGGAGCTGTTTTTT.

V gene TRBV20-1 combines with J gene TRBJ2-1, with 8 bases that match TRBD2. This CDR3 spans 14 amino acids. Looked up from germline, CDR1 is DFQATT and CDR2 is SNEGSKA (reference sequence). With V trimmed by 8 bases and J by 15 bases, 21 bases remained unmatched. The CDR3 DNA is TGCAGTCTACCGACTAGCGTTACTCCCGGGGCGTGGTTCTTC. Its translation: CSLPTSVTPGAWFF.

V gene TRBV5-6 combines with J gene TRBJ2-1; D not resolved. Germline V gene lookup returns CDR1 SGHDT and CDR2 YYEEEE. This CDR3 comprises 13 residues. Trimming took off 6 bases at V and 5 bases at J, with 12 bases between the two ends. The CDR3 loop is CASTRRSHNEQFF. CDR3 DNA: TGTGCCAGCACCCGACGAAGCCACAATGAGCAGTTCTTC.

The chain is built from TRBV24-1 and TRBJ2-5, with D uncertain. There are 14 residues in the CDR3. Trimming cost V 4 bases and J 3 bases, with 11 bases left between them. CDR1 KGHDR and CDR2 SFDVKD come from the germline V gene. CDR3 sequence reads: CATSEPDGKETQYF. The CDR3 region has the DNA TGTGCCACCAGTGAACCCGACGGAAAAGAGACCCAGTACTTC.

This clonotype was detected ten times or more. This sequence joins TRBV5-1 and TRBJ2-7; tentatively, D is TRBD1 (5 bases). This CDR3 spans 14 amino acids. Per germline, CDR1 SGHRS and CDR2 YFSETQ. Trimming took 4 bases from V and 3 from J, leaving 14 bases between them. The CDR3 spells CASSVLQANYEQYF. The CDR3 DNA sequence: TGCGCCAGCAGCGTACTACAGGCGAACTACGAGCAGTACTTC. Looking up the rest from reference TRBV5-1 and TRBJ2-7 gives the full variable domain: KAGVTQTPRYLIKTRGQQVTLSCSPISGHRSVSWYQQTPGQGLQFLFEYFSETQRNKGNFPGRFSGRQFSNSRSEMNVSTLELGDSALYLCASSVLQANYEQYFGPGTRLTVT.

This clonotype was counted only a few times. The chain couples TRBV20-1 to TRBJ1-2; 7 positions match TRBD1. Germline assignment: CDR1 DFQATT and CDR2 SNEGSKA (reference sequence). The CDR3 has 13 residues. With 0 bases clipped from V and 5 bases from J, the junction kept 3 bases outside the gene matches. The CDR3 sequence: CSARETGLYGYTF. The CDR3, as DNA: TGCAGTGCTAGAGAGACAGGGTTGTATGGCTACACCTTC.